These 2 T cell receptor beta chains came from one sample sequenced in a study of blood T cell repertoires in COVID-19. The data were produced by immunoSEQ multiplex PCR, yet TCRdb's version contains in-frame clones alone and is incomplete. Here the sample spans around 97,000 clones, about 87% being singletons. Input material: peripheral blood. These receptors originate from a human donor in a cohort sampled during active COVID-19.

This chain connects TRBV7-2 to TRBJ1-4; maybe TRBD1 (6 bases). V was pared by 1 base and J by 8 bases, with 20 bases between. Per germline, CDR1 SGHTA and CDR2 FQGNSA. The CDR3 sequence is 17 residues long. The chain's CDR3 is CASSLEGHGIPREKLFF. The DNA for the CDR3 is TGTGCCAGCAGCTTAGAGGGACATGGTATTCCCCGGGAAAAACTGTTTTTT.

The chain employs TRBV2 and TRBJ2-2; 7 bases match TRBD1. CDR1 SNHLY and CDR2 FYNNEI come from the germline V gene. V gave up 4 bases and J gave up 1 base; unmatched junction bases: 0. The CDR3 extends over 14 amino acids. The CDR3 DNA follows: TGTGCCAGCAGTGGGGACAGGAACACCGGGGAGCTGTTTTTT. It codes for CASSGDRNTGELFF. The entire variable domain, with the rest obtained from reference TRBV2 and TRBJ2-2, is as follows: EPEVTQTPSHQVTQMGQEVILRCVPISNHLYFYWYRQILGQKVEFLVSFYNNEISEKSEIFDDQFSVERPDGSNFTLKIRSTKLEDSAMYFCASSGDRNTGELFFGEGSRLTVL.